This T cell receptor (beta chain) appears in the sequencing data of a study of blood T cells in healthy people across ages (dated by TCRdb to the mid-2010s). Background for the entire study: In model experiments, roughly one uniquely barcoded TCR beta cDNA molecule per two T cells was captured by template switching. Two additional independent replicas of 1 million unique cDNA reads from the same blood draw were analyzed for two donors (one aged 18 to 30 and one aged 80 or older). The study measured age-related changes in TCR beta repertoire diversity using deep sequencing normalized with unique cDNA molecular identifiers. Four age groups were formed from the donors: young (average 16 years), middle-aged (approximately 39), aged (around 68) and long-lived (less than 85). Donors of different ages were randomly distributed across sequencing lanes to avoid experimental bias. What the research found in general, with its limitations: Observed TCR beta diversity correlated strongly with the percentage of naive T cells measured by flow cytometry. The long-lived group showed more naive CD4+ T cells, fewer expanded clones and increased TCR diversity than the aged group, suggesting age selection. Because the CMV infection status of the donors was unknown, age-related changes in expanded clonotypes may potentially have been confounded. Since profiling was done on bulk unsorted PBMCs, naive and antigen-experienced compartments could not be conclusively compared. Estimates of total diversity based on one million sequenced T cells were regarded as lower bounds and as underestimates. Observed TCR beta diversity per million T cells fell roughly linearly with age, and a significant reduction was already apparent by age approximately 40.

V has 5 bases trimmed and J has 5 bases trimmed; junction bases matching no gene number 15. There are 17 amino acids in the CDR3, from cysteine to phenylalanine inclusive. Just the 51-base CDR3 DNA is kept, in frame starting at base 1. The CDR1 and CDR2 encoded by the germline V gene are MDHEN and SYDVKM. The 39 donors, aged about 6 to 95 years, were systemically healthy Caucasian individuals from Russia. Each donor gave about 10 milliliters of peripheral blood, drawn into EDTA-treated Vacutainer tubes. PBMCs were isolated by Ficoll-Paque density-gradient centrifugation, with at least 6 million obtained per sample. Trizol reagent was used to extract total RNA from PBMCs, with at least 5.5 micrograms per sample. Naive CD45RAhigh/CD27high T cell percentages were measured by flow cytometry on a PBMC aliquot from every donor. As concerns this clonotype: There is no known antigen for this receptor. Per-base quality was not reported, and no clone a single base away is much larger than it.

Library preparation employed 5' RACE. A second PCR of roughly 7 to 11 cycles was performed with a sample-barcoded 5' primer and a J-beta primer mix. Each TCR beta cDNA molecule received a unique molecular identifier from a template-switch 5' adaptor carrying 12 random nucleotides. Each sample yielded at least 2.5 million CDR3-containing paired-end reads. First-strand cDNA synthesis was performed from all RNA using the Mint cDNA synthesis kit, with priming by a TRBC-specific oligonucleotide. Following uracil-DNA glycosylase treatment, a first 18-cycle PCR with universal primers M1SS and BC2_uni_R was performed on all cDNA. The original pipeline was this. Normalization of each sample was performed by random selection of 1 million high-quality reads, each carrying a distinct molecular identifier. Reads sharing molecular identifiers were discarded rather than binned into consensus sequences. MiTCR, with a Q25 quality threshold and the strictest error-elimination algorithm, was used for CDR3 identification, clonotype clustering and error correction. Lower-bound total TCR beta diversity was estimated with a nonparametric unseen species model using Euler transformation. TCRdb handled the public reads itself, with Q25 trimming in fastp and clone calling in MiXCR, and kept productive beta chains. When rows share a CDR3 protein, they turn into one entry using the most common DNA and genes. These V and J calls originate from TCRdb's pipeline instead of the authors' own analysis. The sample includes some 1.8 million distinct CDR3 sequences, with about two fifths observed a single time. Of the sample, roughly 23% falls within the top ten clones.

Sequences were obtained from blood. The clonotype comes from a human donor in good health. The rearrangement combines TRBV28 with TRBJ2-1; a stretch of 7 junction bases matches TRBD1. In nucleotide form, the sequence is TGTGCCAGCAGTCCAACCCTGACAGGGATTATCGACAATGAGCAGTTCTTC. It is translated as CASSPTLTGIIDNEQFF.